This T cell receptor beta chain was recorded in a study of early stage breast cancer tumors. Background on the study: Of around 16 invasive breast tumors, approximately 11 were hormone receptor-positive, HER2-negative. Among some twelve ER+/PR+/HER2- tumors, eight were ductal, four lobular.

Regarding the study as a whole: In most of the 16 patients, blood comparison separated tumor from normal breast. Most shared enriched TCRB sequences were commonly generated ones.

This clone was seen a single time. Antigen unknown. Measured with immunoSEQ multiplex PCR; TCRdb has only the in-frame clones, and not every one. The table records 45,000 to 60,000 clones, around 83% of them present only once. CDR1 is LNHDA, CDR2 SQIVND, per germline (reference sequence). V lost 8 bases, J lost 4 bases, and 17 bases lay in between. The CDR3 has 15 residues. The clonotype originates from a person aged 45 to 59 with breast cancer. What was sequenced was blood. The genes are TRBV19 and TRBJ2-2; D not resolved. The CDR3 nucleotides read TGTGCCAGTGACGCCGGTCCCCCGGGCACCGGGGAGCTGTTTTTT. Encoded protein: CASDAGPPGTGELFF.